This TCR beta chain was recovered during a study of shared clonotypes between healthy human individuals. Using immunoSEQ multiplex PCR, the repertoire was profiled, and TCRdb retains in-frame clones only, with some absent. This repertoire shows over 2 million clones, 85% to 95% found once; its top ten account for 0.1% to 0.15%. Unmatched junction bases numbered 4, after V lost 6 bases and J lost 0 bases. Germline-derived CDR1 and CDR2 are SGHNT and YENEEA. This CDR3 has 15 amino acids. Every contributor of samples was a Caucasian grown-up residing in Nashville, Tennessee. This receptor was obtained from a man between 18 and 35 years old in good health. Sequencing used naive CD4+ T cells sorted from blood. Subset here: CD45RA+ positively selected. The V gene is TRBV11-3, the J gene TRBJ2-2; the match to TRBD1 covers 7 bases. CDR3 DNA: TGTGCCAGCAGACCCGGGACAGCGAACACCGGGGAGCTGTTTTTT. The encoded protein is CASRPGTANTGELFF.